The following is a TCR beta chain sequence with its context. The antigen this receptor binds is unknown. No qualities accompany the bases; no much larger clone lies one base away. The V and J ends are trimmed by 3 bases and 14 bases, leaving 11 bases between them. From cysteine to phenylalanine, the CDR3 is 11 amino acids long. Only CDR3 DNA is held: 33 bases, read in frame from base 1. Based on the germline V gene (reference sequence), the CDR1 and CDR2 sequences are DFQATT and SNEGSKA. The data originate from a study of somatic mutations in T cells in chronic GVHD (TCRdb year 2020). Sorting staining used anti-CD3, anti-CD4, anti-CD8 and a Vbeta20 antibody from the IOTest Beta Mark kit on a FACSAria III, with purity above 99%. Peripheral blood was collected in sodium heparin tubes and mononuclear cells were isolated by Ficoll-Paque PLUS density gradient centrifugation. CD4+ Vbeta20+, CD4+ Vbeta20-, and CD8+ T cell fractions were FACS-sorted before TCRbeta deep sequencing.

Isolated genomic DNA was used for TCRbeta deep sequencing. TCRbeta CDR3 sequencing and initial data processing were performed with the immunoSEQ assay as a commercial service. The source study handled its data this way. Reads were demultiplexed, adapter and primer sequences were trimmed, similar clones were merged through frequency-ratio clustering, and V, D, J genes were annotated using IMGT. The source is immuneACCESS, and TCRdb retained only in-frame sequences with V and J called. Part of the clones is not carried over; for the studies checked, unresolved V genes explain less than half of this, and the remainder is unexplained. V and J calls plus clone size are reproduced from that table; the DNA served to infer D and trimming. This sample has around 13,000 clones in its table, and roughly 78% of those were observed once. The ten largest clones represent around 32% of the sample.

This sequence uses TRBV20-1 and TRBJ1-6; matching of 5 bases hints at TRBD1 as the D gene. The TCR was taken from a male patient between 50 and 60 years old with chronic graft-versus-host disease. Because of the transplant, the T cells may be the graft donor's rather than the patient's own. Sequenced input: Vbeta20-negative CD4+ T cells from blood. This specimen's cell subset or site label, interpreted: CD4+ T cells sorted as TCR Vbeta20 negative by flow cytometry. The CDR3 region reads CSASEGTTLHF. The nucleotides are TGCAGTGCTAGTGAGGGGACTACCCTCCACTTT.